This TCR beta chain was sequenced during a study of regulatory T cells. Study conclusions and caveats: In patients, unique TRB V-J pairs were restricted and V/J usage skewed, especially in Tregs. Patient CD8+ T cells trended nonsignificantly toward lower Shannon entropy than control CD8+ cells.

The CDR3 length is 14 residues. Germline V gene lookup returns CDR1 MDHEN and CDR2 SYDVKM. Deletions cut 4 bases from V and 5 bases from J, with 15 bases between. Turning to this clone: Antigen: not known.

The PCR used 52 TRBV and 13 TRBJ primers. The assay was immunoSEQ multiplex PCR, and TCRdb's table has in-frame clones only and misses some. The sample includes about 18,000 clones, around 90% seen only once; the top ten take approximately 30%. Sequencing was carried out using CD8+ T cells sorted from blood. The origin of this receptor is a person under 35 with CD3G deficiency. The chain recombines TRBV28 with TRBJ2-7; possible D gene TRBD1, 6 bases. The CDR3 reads CASSYIGGGHEQYF. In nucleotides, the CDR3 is TGTGCCAGCAGTTACATAGGTGGGGGCCACGAGCAGTACTTC.